The 8 T cell receptor beta chains listed next were all sequenced from one sample in a study of T cells in Graves' hyperthyroidism and ophthalmopathy. TCR beta CDR3 regions were amplified from RNA transcripts. Primed by the HTBI set, a first-round RT-PCR was run on the TCR CDR3. A single record per CDR3 protein comes from TCRdb applying MiXCR to the multiplex PCR reads. The profile shows hundreds of thousands of distinct CDR3 sequences, roughly 20% of them singletons. The sequenced material came from blood. These receptors were obtained from a man younger than 45 with Graves' ophthalmopathy.

The chain couples TRBV28 to TRBJ2-7, with TRBD2 identical over 14 bases. The CDR3 has 18 residues. CDR1 MDHEN and CDR2 SYDVKM come from the germline V gene. V lost 6 bases, J lost 6 bases, and 16 bases stayed unmatched. The CDR3 DNA sequence: TGTGCCAGCAGATCGGGGACTAGCGGGAGTTCCAGGCCGGGCGAGCAGTACTTC. Translating gives CASRSGTSGSSRPGEQYF.

Note on this clonotype: This could be a read error, since a much larger clone is one nucleotide away. V and J are TRBV27 and TRBJ1-6; TRBD1 might be the D (6 bases). The CDR3 is made up of 18 amino acids. CDR1 and CDR2 from the germline V gene are MNHEY and SMNVEV (reference sequence). Deletions cut 7 bases from V and 5 bases from J, with 24 bases between. In nucleotides, the CDR3 is TGTGCCAGCACCTCGAGGGGGGTTGGAAGAATGAATAATTCACCCCTCCACTTT. Translating it yields CASTSRGVGRMNNSPLHF.

The CDR3 reads CASSSYRSTDTQYF. In DNA, the CDR3 is TGTGCCAGCAGTTCCTACAGGTCCACAGATACGCAGTATTTT. V is TRBV27 and J is TRBJ2-3; a possible D gene is TRBD1 (5 bases). Germline CDR1 MNHEY, CDR2 SMNVEV (reference sequence). This CDR3 is 14 amino acids long. Trimming took 4 bases from V and 2 from J, leaving 10 bases between them.

There are a few counts of this clonotype. The chain has TRBV30 and TRBJ2-7; 8 positions agree with TRBD2. The CDR3 is 15 residues long. The V segment lost 3 bases and the J segment 2 bases; nucleotides outside the gene matches: 9. Germline CDR1 reads GTSNPN; CDR2 reads SVGIG (reference sequence). The CDR3 nucleotides read TGTGCCTGGAGCCGTAGCGGGGCGTATGCCTACGAGCAGTACTTC. Protein sequence: CAWSRSGAYAYEQYF. Combining the CDR3 with reference TRBV30 and TRBJ2-7 gives the whole variable domain SQTIHQWPATLVQPVGSPLSLECTVEGTSNPNLYWYRQAAGRGLQLLFYSVGIGQISSEVPQNLSASRPQDRQFILSSKKLLLSDSGFYLCAWSRSGAYAYEQYFGPGTRLTVT.

The chain couples TRBV7-9 to TRBJ2-1; perhaps TRBD1 as D (6 bases). This CDR3 comprises 14 residues. Germline V gene data show CDR1 as SEHNR and CDR2 as FQNEAQ (reference sequence). V gave up 5 bases and J gave up 5 bases, with 13 bases separating them. The CDR3: CASSATGPHNEQFF. In DNA, the CDR3 is TGTGCCAGCAGCGCAACAGGGCCCCACAATGAGCAGTTCTTC. The entire variable domain, with the rest obtained from reference TRBV7-9 and TRBJ2-1, is as follows: DTGVSQNPRHKITKRGQNVTFRCDPISEHNRLYWYRQTLGQGPEFLTYFQNEAQLEKSRLLSDRFSAERPKGSFSTLEIQRTEQGDSAMYLCASSATGPHNEQFFGPGTRLTVL.

V usage is TRBV7-2 and J usage is TRBJ2-4, with 12 bases fitting TRBD2. After removal of 0 bases from V and 9 bases from J, the junction contained 9 bases not matched to a gene. The CDR3 runs 17 residues. CDR1 and CDR2 from the germline V gene are SGHTA and FQGNSA. This chain's CDR3 is CASSLAPGTSGFGIQYF. The CDR3 coding sequence is TGTGCCAGCAGCTTAGCTCCCGGGACTAGCGGGTTTGGCATTCAGTACTTC.

This clonotype has more than one count but fewer than ten. V is TRBV12-3 or TRBV12-4 and J is TRBJ2-7, with D possibly being TRBD1 (7 bases). The V gene lost 5 bases and the J gene lost 1 base, with 15 bases spanning the gap. This CDR3 region has 15 residues. The CDR3 sequence is CASSTMTGRSYEQYF. CDR3 nucleotide sequence: TGTGCCAGCAGTACAATGACAGGGAGGTCCTACGAGCAGTACTTC.

The gene calls are TRBV18 and TRBJ1-2; the D is unclear. V lost 3 bases to trimming and J lost 8 bases, with 19 bases between them. CDR1 and CDR2 (germline): KGHSH, LQKENI. The CDR3 is 15 residues long. CDR3 nucleotides: TGTGCCAGCTCACCCAACTCCGGCAGCGGCGAGGGCTACACCTTC. Protein sequence: CASSPNSGSGEGYTF.